This entry describes one TCR beta chain. The antigen remains unidentified. Sequencing was performed with immunoSEQ multiplex PCR; in TCRdb, only in-frame clones are kept and a portion is missing. Of fewer than 150,000 clones listed, 75% to 90% were seen once; the top ten hold 1.5% to 2%. This entry belongs to a study of T cell responses to AZD1222 COVID-19 vaccine. Findings and limits, study-wide: Females made up more of the donors, who were largely white British, and clonal diversity may have come out too low. Nearly half of the spike-specific TCRs reportedly recognize variant regions that carry no mutations.

With 6 bases removed from V and 2 bases from J, the gap between germline ends came to 7 bases. Germline V gene data show CDR1 as MDHEN and CDR2 as SYDVKM. CDR3 length equals 12 residues. This sequence was found in an adult who received the AZD1222 COVID-19 vaccine. The material was peripheral blood, obtained 28 days after the second AZD1222 dose. V usage is TRBV28 and J usage is TRBJ1-1; D is unclear. The CDR3 protein is CASSRANTEAFF. CDR3 nucleotides: TGTGCCAGCAGCCGTGCAAACACTGAAGCTTTCTTT.